The text below deals with one TCR beta chain. Its cognate antigen is unknown. The CDR3 is 17 amino acids. This entry belongs to a study of T cells in localized non-small cell lung cancer. Findings and caveats of the study: Uninvolved adjacent lung showed higher T cell clonality than tumor. Investigators sequenced only a single tumor region, leaving heterogeneity possible.

Generated by immunoSEQ multiplex PCR, the TCRdb table keeps only in-frame clones and is missing some. The table shows fewer than 40,000 clones, with roughly 93% occurring only once. The source is a female donor over 55 with stage I lung adenocarcinoma. Sequenced material: peripheral blood, taken before any cancer treatment. The genes are TRBV1 and TRBJ1-4. TRBV1 is given as a pseudogene. This chain's CDR3 is CTPRCSKYHPTNEKLFF. The CDR3 bases are TGCACCCCGCGGTGCTCCAAATACCATCCAACTAATGAAAAACTGTTTTTT.